Listed below are T cell receptor beta chains from one sample, sequenced in a study of blood T cell repertoires in COVID-19. The assay was immunoSEQ multiplex PCR, and TCRdb's table has in-frame clones only and misses some. The repertoire holds about 390,000 clones, around nine tenths seen once, with roughly a tenth in the top ten. Sequences were obtained from PBMCs or T cells enriched from blood (not recorded which). These receptors were obtained from a woman aged 50 to 60 who had recovered from COVID-19. The conserved cysteine and the conserved F or W are not part of the CDR3 here.

CDR3aa: ASSPIGGNTEAF
j_gene: TRBJ1-1
v_gene: TRBV18

CDR3aa: ASSGQGTVHGYT
j_gene: TRBJ1-2
v_gene: TRBV9

CDR3aa: SASFRAHEQY
j_gene: TRBJ2-7
v_gene: TRBV20-1

CDR3aa: ASSLVVTNTEAF
j_gene: TRBJ1-1
v_gene: TRBV7-9

CDR3aa: ASSVAGPTAGANVLT
j_gene: TRBJ2-6
v_gene: TRBV9

CDR3aa: ASSVTVSPLH
j_gene: TRBJ1-6
v_gene: TRBV7-9

CDR3aa: ASGRDLDSYNSPLH
j_gene: TRBJ1-6
v_gene: TRBV7-2

CDR3aa: AWSVGTGDTVTQY
j_gene: TRBJ2-5
v_gene: TRBV30

CDR3aa: AISGNMGYGYT
j_gene: TRBJ1-2
v_gene: TRBV19

CDR3aa: ASSPRTGWSAAF
j_gene: TRBJ1-1
v_gene: TRBV28

CDR3aa: ASSEGVTEAF
j_gene: TRBJ1-1
v_gene: TRBV7-9

CDR3aa: ASSIPGTGSNQPQH
j_gene: TRBJ1-5
v_gene: TRBV19

CDR3aa: ASDREGNQPQH
j_gene: TRBJ1-5
v_gene: TRBV19

CDR3aa: ASSRIGTDSNYGYT
j_gene: TRBJ1-2
v_gene: TRBV14

CDR3aa: ASSLVGRQGGTEAF
j_gene: TRBJ1-1
v_gene: TRBV7-9

CDR3aa: ASGSNKNTEAF
j_gene: TRBJ1-1
v_gene: TRBV19

CDR3aa: ASSGRLAGEETQY
j_gene: TRBJ2-5
v_gene: TRBV7-9

CDR3aa: ASSFRASGGFHEQF
j_gene: TRBJ2-1
v_gene: TRBV28

CDR3aa: ASSLGGGEETQY
j_gene: TRBJ2-5
v_gene: TRBV11-3

CDR3aa: ASSDPAGPNYGYT
j_gene: TRBJ1-2
v_gene: TRBV25-1

CDR3aa: ASSPSPGGPQH
j_gene: TRBJ1-5
v_gene: TRBV18

CDR3aa: ASSSSGFNEQF
j_gene: TRBJ2-1
v_gene: TRBV27

CDR3aa: ASGGGQGVLLNTEAF
j_gene: TRBJ1-1
v_gene: TRBV28

CDR3aa: ASAAHGTGGDEQY
j_gene: TRBJ2-7
v_gene: TRBV5-1

CDR3aa: ASRSPGGNTIY
j_gene: TRBJ1-3
v_gene: TRBV7-2

CDR3aa: ASGTGVFEQY
j_gene: TRBJ2-7
v_gene: TRBV27

CDR3aa: SSGGVNTEAF
j_gene: TRBJ1-1
v_gene: TRBV29-1

CDR3aa: AIRSERQGGQPQH
j_gene: TRBJ1-5
v_gene: TRBV10-3

CDR3aa: ASSQAGTGEQQY
j_gene: TRBJ2-7
v_gene: TRBV4-1

CDR3aa: ASSQVLQNSPLH
j_gene: TRBJ1-6
v_gene: TRBV3-1/TRBV3-2

CDR3aa: ASKDSPLASNQPQH
j_gene: TRBJ1-5
v_gene: TRBV19

CDR3aa: ASSPGTGGEKLF
j_gene: TRBJ1-4
v_gene: TRBV4-1

CDR3aa: ASSLLGGSTNEKLF
j_gene: TRBJ1-4
v_gene: TRBV5-1

CDR3aa: ASSPKGGHSQEGAWRRANEQF
j_gene: TRBJ2-1
v_gene: TRBV3-1/TRBV3-2

CDR3aa: AISDGRGSETQY
j_gene: TRBJ2-5
v_gene: TRBV10-3

CDR3aa: ASSRTGVGYGYT
j_gene: TRBJ1-2
v_gene: TRBV6-5

CDR3aa: ASSQGQPQH
j_gene: TRBJ1-5
v_gene: TRBV12-3/TRBV12-4

CDR3aa: ASSQGPSLADQETQY
j_gene: TRBJ2-5
v_gene: TRBV3-1/TRBV3-2

CDR3aa: ASSLRQGGTEAF
j_gene: TRBJ1-1
v_gene: TRBV7-2

CDR3aa: ASSTGEARTEAF
j_gene: TRBJ1-1
v_gene: TRBV25-1

CDR3aa: ATSFLHEQF
j_gene: TRBJ2-1
v_gene: TRBV24-1